This T cell receptor (beta chain) was captured in a study of post-analysis software for immune sequencing data. As for the study in general: Patients with relapsing-remitting, secondary progressive and progressive-relapsing multiple sclerosis courses were all represented. Study-wide results and limits: TRBV5-6, TRBV5-1 and TRBV20-1 were among roughly five TRBV segments more frequent in patients than controls. Significantly lower normalized Chao1 diversity was seen in multiple sclerosis patients than in controls.

TCR beta cDNA libraries had unique molecular identifiers. Each sample of about 0.95 to 10 million input T cells yielded around 500,000 cDNA molecules, so each molecule approximated one T cell. TCRdb independently ran MiXCR on the PCR reads; one entry per CDR3 protein. The sample holds 740,000 or so distinct CDR3 sequences, roughly 50% seen once. Turning to this clonotype: The antigen remains undetermined.

Germline-derived CDR1 and CDR2 are DFQATT and SNEGSKA (reference sequence). The CDR3 has 13 residues. After removal of 4 bases from V and 6 bases from J, the junction contained 3 bases not matched to a gene. V gene TRBV20-1 combines with J gene TRBJ1-4, with 9 bases aligning to TRBD1. Sample: blood. The receptor's source is a girl between 10 and 17 years old with multiple sclerosis. The CDR3 region is CSATRTGDEKLFF. The CDR3 DNA follows: TGCAGTGCTACAAGGACAGGGGATGAAAAACTGTTTTTT.